A selection of T cell receptor beta chains follows, all from one sample in a study of chronic HIV infection and antiretroviral therapy. From the 5' RACE reads, TCRdb called clonotypes with MiXCR, one entry per CDR3 protein. The data hold approximately 30,000 distinct CDR3 sequences, with under 9.5% observed a single time. The source material was peripheral blood. The receptors shown here come from an adult who had HIV and had not received antiretroviral therapy, or was an uninfected healthy control (not recorded which). CDR3s include the opening cysteine and the closing phenylalanine or tryptophan. Fields, in order: V gene, J gene, D gene, clone size, CDR3 DNA, CDR3 protein. D genes are given only for firm matches. Where a row states a size, it is once, few, many or the class of an expanded clone; other rows omit it.

TRBV25-1	TRBJ1-4	.	many	TGTGCCAGCAGTGTGGCAGGGCGAGGAGAAAAACTGTTTTTT	CASSVAGRGEKLFF
TRBV2	TRBJ2-1	TRBD2	many	TGTGCCAGCAGTGTTAGCGGGGGGGCGGTTGAGCAGTTCTTC	CASSVSGGAVEQFF
TRBV20-1	TRBJ1-1	.	few	TGCAGTGCTCCCCGGGTAGGGGGGAACACTGAAGCTTTCTTT	CSAPRVGGNTEAFF
TRBV4-2	TRBJ2-7	.	many	TGTGCCAGCAGCCAAGATAGGGGGAAGGGGCAGTACTTC	CASSQDRGKGQYF
TRBV2	TRBJ2-3	.	many	TGTGCCAGCAATAGGGCCCAGGATACGCAGTATTTT	CASNRAQDTQYF
TRBV2	TRBJ1-2	.	.	TGTGCCAGCAGTGAATGGACGCCTTATGGCTACACCTTC	CASSEWTPYGYTF
TRBV12-3/TRBV12-4	TRBJ2-5	.	many	TGTGCCAGCAGTTTACAGGGGACCCAGTACTTC	CASSLQGTQYF
TRBV7-6	TRBJ2-3	.	many	TGTGCCAGCAGCTTAAAGACTCACCCTAGCACAGATACGCAGTATTTT	CASSLKTHPSTDTQYF
TRBV7-2	TRBJ2-5	.	.	TGTGCCAGCAGCTTCAAACAGCAAGAGACCCAGTACTTC	CASSFKQQETQYF
TRBV7-2	TRBJ1-2	.	few	TGTGCCAGCAGCTTAAGGGATGACTATGGCTACACCTTC	CASSLRDDYGYTF
TRBV19	TRBJ1-5	.	few	TGTGCCAGCCACCGGGACACCGGGCCCAATCAGCCCCAGCATTTT	CASHRDTGPNQPQHF
TRBV25-1	TRBJ2-1	.	.	TGTGCCAGCAGCGCTCCGTGGCCCGGGCTGGAGCAGTTCTTC	CASSAPWPGLEQFF
TRBV4-3	TRBJ2-4	.	many	TGCGCCAGCAGCCAAGATGTCAATAGGGAGGCCAAAAACATTCAGTACTTC	CASSQDVNREAKNIQYF
TRBV4-1	TRBJ2-1	.	few	TGCGCCAGCAGCCAAGAAGGGATGGGGACACCCTACAATGAGCAGTTCTTC	CASSQEGMGTPYNEQFF
TRBV7-6	TRBJ2-7	TRBD2	many	TGTGCCAGCAGCCCCGGGCCGGGACTAGCGGGATATGAGCAGTACTTC	CASSPGPGLAGYEQYF
TRBV7-6	TRBJ1-1	.	many	TGTGCCAGCAGCTTAGGTCAGGGTTTGATGAACACTGAAGCTTTCTTT	CASSLGQGLMNTEAFF
TRBV15	TRBJ2-5	.	many	TGTGCCACCTCGCAAGGGGGGGGAGAGACCCAGTACTTC	CATSQGGGETQYF
TRBV20-1	TRBJ2-1	TRBD2	many	TGCAGTGCGACACCGGGACTACCATACAATGAGCAGTTCTTC	CSATPGLPYNEQFF
TRBV12-3/TRBV12-4	TRBJ1-6	.	.	TGTGCCAGCAGTTTACTCCTCTCCTATAATTCACCCCTCCACTTT	CASSLLLSYNSPLHF
TRBV10-3	TRBJ2-3	.	few	TGTGCCATCAGTGAGACTAGCATAGCAGATACGCAGTATTTT	CAISETSIADTQYF
TRBV4-3	TRBJ2-7	.	many	TGCGCCAGCAGCCAAGTGGGGCCGTCAGGGGACGAGCAGTACTTC	CASSQVGPSGDEQYF
TRBV6-5	TRBJ1-1	.	many	TGTGCCACCAGGGTAGGGGGGGACGAAGCTTTCTTT	CATRVGGDEAFF
TRBV5-1	TRBJ2-5	TRBD1	many	TGCGCCAGCAGCCCGGGACAGGGGTTTTCAGAGACCCAGTACTTC	CASSPGQGFSETQYF
TRBV6-5	TRBJ2-3	TRBD2	many	TGTGCCAGCAGCCTCGCGACTAGCGATACGCAGTATTTT	CASSLATSDTQYF